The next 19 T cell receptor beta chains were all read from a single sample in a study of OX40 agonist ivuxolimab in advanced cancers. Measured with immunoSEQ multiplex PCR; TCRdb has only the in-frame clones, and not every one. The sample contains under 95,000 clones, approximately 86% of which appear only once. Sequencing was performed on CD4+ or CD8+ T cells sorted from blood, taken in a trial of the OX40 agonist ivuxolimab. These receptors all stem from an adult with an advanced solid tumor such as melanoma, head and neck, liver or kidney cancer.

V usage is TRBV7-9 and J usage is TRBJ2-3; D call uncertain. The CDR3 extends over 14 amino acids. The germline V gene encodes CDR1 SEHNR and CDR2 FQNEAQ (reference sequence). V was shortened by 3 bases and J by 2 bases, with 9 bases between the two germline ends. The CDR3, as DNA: TGTGCCAGCAGCTTTGTAAAACACACAGATACGCAGTATTTT. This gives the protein CASSFVKHTDTQYF.

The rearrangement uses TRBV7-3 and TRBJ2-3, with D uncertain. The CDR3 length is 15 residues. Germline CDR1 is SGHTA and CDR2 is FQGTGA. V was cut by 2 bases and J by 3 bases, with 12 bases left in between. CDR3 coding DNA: TGTGCCAGCAGCTTACTCTCAGCACCGACAGATACGCAGTATTTT. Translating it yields CASSLLSAPTDTQYF.

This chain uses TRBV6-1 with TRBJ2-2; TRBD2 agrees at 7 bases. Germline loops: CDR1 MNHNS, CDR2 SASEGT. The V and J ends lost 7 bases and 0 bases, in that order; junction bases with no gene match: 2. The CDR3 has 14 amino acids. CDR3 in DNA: TGTGCCAGCACTCTAGCGGCGAACACCGGGGAGCTGTTTTTT. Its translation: CASTLAANTGELFF.

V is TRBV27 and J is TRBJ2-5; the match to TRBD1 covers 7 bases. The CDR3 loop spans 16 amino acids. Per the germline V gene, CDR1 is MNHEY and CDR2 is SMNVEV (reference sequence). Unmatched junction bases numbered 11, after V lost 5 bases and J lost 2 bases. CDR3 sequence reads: CASSPLLGQVQETQYF. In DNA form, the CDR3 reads TGTGCCAGCAGTCCATTGCTAGGACAGGTTCAAGAGACCCAGTACTTC.

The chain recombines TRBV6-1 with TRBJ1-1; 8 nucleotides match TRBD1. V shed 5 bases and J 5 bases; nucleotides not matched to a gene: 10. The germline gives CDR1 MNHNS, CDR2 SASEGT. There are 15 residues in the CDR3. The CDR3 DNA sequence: TGTGCCAGCAGTCTCTCCTGGACAGGGCAAACTGAAGCTTTCTTT. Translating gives CASSLSWTGQTEAFF.

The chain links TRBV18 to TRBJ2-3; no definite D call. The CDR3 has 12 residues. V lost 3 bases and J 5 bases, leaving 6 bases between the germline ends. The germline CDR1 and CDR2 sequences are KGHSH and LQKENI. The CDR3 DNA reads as TGTGCCAGCTCACCTACGGGAGATACGCAGTATTTT. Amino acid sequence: CASSPTGDTQYF.

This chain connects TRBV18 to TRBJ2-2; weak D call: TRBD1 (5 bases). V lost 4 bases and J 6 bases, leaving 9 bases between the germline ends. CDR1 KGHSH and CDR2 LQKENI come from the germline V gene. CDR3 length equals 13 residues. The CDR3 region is CASSQQGSGELFF. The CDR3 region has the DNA TGTGCCAGCTCACAGCAGGGATCCGGGGAGCTGTTTTTT. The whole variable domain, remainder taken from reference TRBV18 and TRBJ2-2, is NAGVMQNPRHLVRRRGQEARLRCSPMKGHSHVYWYRQLPEEGLKFMVYLQKENIIDESGMPKERFSAEFPKEGPSILRIQQVVRGDSAAYFCASSQQGSGELFFGEGSRLTVL.

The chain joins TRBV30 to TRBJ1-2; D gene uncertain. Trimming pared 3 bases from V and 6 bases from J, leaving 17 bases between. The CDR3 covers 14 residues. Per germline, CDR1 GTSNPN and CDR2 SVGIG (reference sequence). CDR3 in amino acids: CAWRGDTQIHGYTF. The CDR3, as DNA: TGTGCCTGGAGGGGAGATACCCAGATCCATGGCTACACCTTC.

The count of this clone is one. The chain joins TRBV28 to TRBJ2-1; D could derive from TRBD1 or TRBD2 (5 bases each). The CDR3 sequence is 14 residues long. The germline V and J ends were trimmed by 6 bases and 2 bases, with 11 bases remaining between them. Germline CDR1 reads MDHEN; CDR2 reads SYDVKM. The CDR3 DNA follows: TGTGCCAGCAGCAATGGGGGACCCTACAATGAGCAGTTCTTC. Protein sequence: CASSNGGPYNEQFF.

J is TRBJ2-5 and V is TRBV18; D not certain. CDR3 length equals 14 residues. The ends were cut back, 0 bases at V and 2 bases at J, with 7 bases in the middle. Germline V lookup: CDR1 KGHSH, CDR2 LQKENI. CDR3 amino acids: CASSPPLQQETQYF. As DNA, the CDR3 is TGTGCCAGCTCACCACCGTTGCAACAAGAGACCCAGTACTTC. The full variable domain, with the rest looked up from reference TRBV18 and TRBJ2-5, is NAGVMQNPRHLVRRRGQEARLRCSPMKGHSHVYWYRQLPEEGLKFMVYLQKENIIDESGMPKERFSAEFPKEGPSILRIQQVVRGDSAAYFCASSPPLQQETQYFGPGTRLLVL.

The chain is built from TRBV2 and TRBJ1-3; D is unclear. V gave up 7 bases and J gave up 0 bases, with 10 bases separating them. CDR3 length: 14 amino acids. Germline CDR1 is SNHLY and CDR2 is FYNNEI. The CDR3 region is CASKVQLSGNTIYF. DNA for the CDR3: TGTGCCAGCAAGGTACAGCTCTCTGGAAACACCATATATTTT. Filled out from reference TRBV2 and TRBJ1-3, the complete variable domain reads EPEVTQTPSHQVTQMGQEVILRCVPISNHLYFYWYRQILGQKVEFLVSFYNNEISEKSEIFDDQFSVERPDGSNFTLKIRSTKLEDSAMYFCASKVQLSGNTIYFGEGSWLTVV.

The CDR3: CASSSQVVRQGLGYEQYF. In nucleotides, the CDR3 is TGTGCCAGCAGCTCTCAGGTGGTGCGACAGGGCCTCGGATACGAGCAGTACTTC. This chain joins TRBV7-6 and TRBJ2-7; 7 nucleotides agree with TRBD1. CDR1 is SGHVS, CDR2 FNYEAQ, per germline. With V trimmed by 4 bases and J by 4 bases, 19 bases remained unmatched. This CDR3 comprises 18 residues.

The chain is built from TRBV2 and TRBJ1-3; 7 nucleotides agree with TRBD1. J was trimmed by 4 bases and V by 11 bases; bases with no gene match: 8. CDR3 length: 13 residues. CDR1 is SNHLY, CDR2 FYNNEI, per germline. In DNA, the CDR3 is TGTGCCGGCATTCGGGACAGCGGAAACACCATATATTTT. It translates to CAGIRDSGNTIYF. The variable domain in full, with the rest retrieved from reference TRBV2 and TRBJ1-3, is EPEVTQTPSHQVTQMGQEVILRCVPISNHLYFYWYRQILGQKVEFLVSFYNNEISEKSEIFDDQFSVERPDGSNFTLKIRSTKLEDSAMYFCAGIRDSGNTIYFGEGSWLTVV.

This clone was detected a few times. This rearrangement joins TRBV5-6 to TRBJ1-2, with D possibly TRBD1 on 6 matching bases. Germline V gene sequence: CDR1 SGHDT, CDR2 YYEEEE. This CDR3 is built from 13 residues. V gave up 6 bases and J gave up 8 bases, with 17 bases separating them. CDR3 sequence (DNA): TGTGCCAGCAACCTTCTTACAGGGAGCGGCTACACCTTC. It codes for CASNLLTGSGYTF.

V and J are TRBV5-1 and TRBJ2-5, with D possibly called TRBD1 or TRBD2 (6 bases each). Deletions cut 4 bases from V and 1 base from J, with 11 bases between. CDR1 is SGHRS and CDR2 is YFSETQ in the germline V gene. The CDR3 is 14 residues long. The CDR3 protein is CASSPWGAQETQYF. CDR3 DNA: TGCGCCAGCAGCCCCTGGGGGGCCCAAGAGACCCAGTACTTC.

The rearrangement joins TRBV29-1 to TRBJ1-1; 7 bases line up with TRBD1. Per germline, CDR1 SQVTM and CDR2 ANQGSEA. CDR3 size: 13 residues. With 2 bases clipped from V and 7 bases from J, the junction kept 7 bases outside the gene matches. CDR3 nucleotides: TGCAGCGTTGAACTTGTGGCAGGGGGTGAAGCTTTCTTT. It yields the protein CSVELVAGGEAFF.

The CDR3 is CARILVIIPGLTSPLHF. DNA of the CDR3: TGTGCCAGGATTCTTGTGATCATTCCGGGTCTTACGTCACCCCTCCACTTT. The chain combines TRBV27 with TRBJ1-6; D remains ambiguous. The CDR3 has 17 residues. Germline loops: CDR1 MNHEY, CDR2 SMNVEV (reference sequence). V lost 9 bases and J lost 10, with 28 bases in between.

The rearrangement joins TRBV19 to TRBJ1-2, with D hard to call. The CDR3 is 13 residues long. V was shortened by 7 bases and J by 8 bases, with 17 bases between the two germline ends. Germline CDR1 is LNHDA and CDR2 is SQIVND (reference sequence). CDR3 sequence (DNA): TGTGCCAGTACCCGGACCCTAGCTGGCGGCTACACCTTC. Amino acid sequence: CASTRTLAGGYTF.

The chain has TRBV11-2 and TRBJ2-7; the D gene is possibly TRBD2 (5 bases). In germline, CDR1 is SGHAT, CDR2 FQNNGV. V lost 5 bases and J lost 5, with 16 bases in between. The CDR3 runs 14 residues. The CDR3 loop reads CASSPTRVRDEQYF. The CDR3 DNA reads TGTGCCAGCAGCCCCACGAGGGTTAGGGACGAGCAGTACTTC.